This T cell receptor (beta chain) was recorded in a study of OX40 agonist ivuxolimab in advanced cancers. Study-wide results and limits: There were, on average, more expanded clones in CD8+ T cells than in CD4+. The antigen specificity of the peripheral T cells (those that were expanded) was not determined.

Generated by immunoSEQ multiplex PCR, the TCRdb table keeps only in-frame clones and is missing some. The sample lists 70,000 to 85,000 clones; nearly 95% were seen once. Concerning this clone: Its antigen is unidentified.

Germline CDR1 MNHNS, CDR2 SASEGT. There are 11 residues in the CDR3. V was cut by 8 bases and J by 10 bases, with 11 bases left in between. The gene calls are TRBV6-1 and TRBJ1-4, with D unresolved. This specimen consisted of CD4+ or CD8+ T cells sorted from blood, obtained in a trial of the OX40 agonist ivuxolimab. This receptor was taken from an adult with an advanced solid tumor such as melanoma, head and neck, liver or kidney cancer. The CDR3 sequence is CASLSLGKLFF. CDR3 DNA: TGTGCCAGCCTAAGCCTAGGAAAACTGTTTTTT.